In this sample, the clone carrying this T cell receptor (beta chain) turned up many times. Researchers took RNA transcripts and amplified the TCR beta CDR3 regions from them. Researchers ran a first-round RT-PCR on the TCR CDR3 using the HTBI primer set. TCRdb reanalysed the multiplex PCR reads using MiXCR and keeps one entry per CDR3 protein. This table has 600,000 or so distinct CDR3 sequences, 15% to 20% appearing once. This CDR3 is 18 amino acids long. Germline trimming cut 6 bases from V and 0 bases from J; bases unmatched to any gene: 13. Germline V gene lookup returns CDR1 MNHNS and CDR2 SASEGT. The data were obtained in a study of T cells in Graves' hyperthyroidism and ophthalmopathy.

The chain employs TRBV6-1 and TRBJ2-1, with 8 bases matching TRBD2. The source is a woman younger than 45 with Graves' hyperthyroidism. The sequencing sample was made of blood. CDR3: CASSPGLVLQSSYNEQFF. CDR3 bases: TGTGCCAGCAGCCCGGGACTAGTTCTTCAAAGCTCCTACAATGAGCAGTTCTTC.